These 26 T cell receptor beta chains share one sample of origin, sequenced in a study of identical twins. TCRdb called the 5' RACE reads again in MiXCR, with one record for every CDR3 protein. The data contain about 210,000 distinct CDR3 sequences, approximately 9% of them singletons. Sequenced material: memory (CD45RO+) T cells sorted from blood. The receptors originated from a woman between 18 and 29 years old in good health.

V is TRBV5-8 and J is TRBJ1-2, with TRBD1 matching 7 bases. Trimming at V came to 6 bases and at J to 3 bases, leaving 8 bases not matched to a gene. The CDR3 has 14 residues. Germline lookup yields CDR1 SGHTS and CDR2 YDEGEE. The chain's CDR3 is CASNPTGMDYGYTF. The CDR3, as DNA: TGTGCCAGCAACCCGACAGGGATGGACTATGGCTACACCTTC.

This sequence joins TRBV20-1 and TRBJ2-5, with TRBD2 matching over 10 bases. V lost 2 bases to trimming and J lost 5 bases; unmatched junction nucleotides: 8. CDR1 and CDR2 from the germline V gene are DFQATT and SNEGSKA (reference sequence). The CDR3 runs 15 residues. The CDR3 DNA sequence: TGCAGTGCTAGACCCAGCGGGAGGGTTACGGAGACCCAGTACTTC. Translating it yields CSARPSGRVTETQYF.

This clonotype showed up many times. The V gene is TRBV10-3, the J gene TRBJ2-1, with 9 nucleotides matching TRBD1. Per germline, CDR1 ENHRY and CDR2 SYGVKD. V shed 10 bases and J 7 bases; nucleotides not matched to a gene: 5. This CDR3 spans 12 amino acids. For the CDR3, the DNA is TGTGCCACTCGGACAGGGGATAATGAGCAGTTCTTC. This sequence encodes CATRTGDNEQFF.

This chain connects TRBV5-8 to TRBJ1-1; D uncertain. Looked up from germline, CDR1 is SGHTS and CDR2 is YDEGEE. This CDR3 comprises 17 residues. Trimming pared 4 bases from V and 4 bases from J, leaving 23 bases between. The CDR3 nucleotides are TGTGCCAGCAGCACTACGCAGCTTGGGCATGGCAGCACTGAAGCTTTCTTT. Translated: CASSTTQLGHGSTEAFF.

Written as DNA, the CDR3 is TGCGCCAGCAGCTTTCTAGAGCGGTTCACCGGGGAGCTGTTTTTT. Translated: CASSFLERFTGELFF. The V and J genes are TRBV5-1 and TRBJ2-2, with a possible D match to TRBD2 (5 bases). V was shortened by 2 bases and J by 4 bases, with 12 bases between the two germline ends. The V gene's germline CDR1 is SGHRS and CDR2 YFSETQ. CDR3 length equals 15 residues. The variable domain in full, with the rest retrieved from reference TRBV5-1 and TRBJ2-2, is KAGVTQTPRYLIKTRGQQVTLSCSPISGHRSVSWYQQTPGQGLQFLFEYFSETQRNKGNFPGRFSGRQFSNSRSEMNVSTLELGDSALYLCASSFLERFTGELFFGEGSRLTVL.

This clonotype came up many times. This sequence joins TRBV12-3 or TRBV12-4 and TRBJ2-3, with D possibly matching TRBD2 (5 bases). CDR3 length: 16 residues. With 0 bases removed from V and 0 bases from J, the gap between germline ends came to 10 bases. CDR3 coding DNA: TGTGCCAGCAGTTTAGCGCACGGCGGGAGCACAGATACGCAGTATTTT. The encoded protein is CASSLAHGGSTDTQYF.

This clonotype has just a few counts. The chain has TRBV6-5 and TRBJ1-4, with unresolved D. The CDR3 contains 12 residues. From germline, CDR1 is MNHEY and CDR2 SVGAGI. Trimming shortened V by 6 bases and J by 4 bases, and 6 bases separated the two germline ends. The CDR3 DNA sequence: TGTGCCAGCAGACGGGGTAATGAAAAACTGTTTTTT. It specifies CASRRGNEKLFF.

The chain has TRBV6-1 and TRBJ1-1; D possibly corresponds to TRBD1 (5 bases). The CDR3 has 18 amino acids. Germline V CDR1 and CDR2: MNHNS, SASEGT. The V and J ends lost 7 bases and 0 bases respectively, with 24 bases between them. CDR3 sequence reads: CASKHRRAAGPLNTEAFF. The CDR3 DNA follows: TGTGCCAGCAAACACAGGAGGGCAGCTGGTCCGCTGAACACTGAAGCTTTCTTT.

The chain employs TRBV6-5 and TRBJ2-5; D gene ambiguous. Trimming pared 2 bases from V and 3 bases from J, leaving 16 bases between. The CDR3 runs to 16 residues. Per the germline V gene, CDR1 is MNHEY and CDR2 is SVGAGI. CDR3 in DNA: TGTGCCAGCAGTTACCAGACCCCACAACTCAAAGAGACCCAGTACTTC. Encoded protein: CASSYQTPQLKETQYF.

V gene TRBV3-1 combines with J gene TRBJ1-1, with TRBD1 as a possible D gene (5 bases). Germline CDR1 LGHDT, CDR2 YNNKEL (reference sequence). V lost 8 bases, J lost 5 bases, and 12 bases lay in between. The CDR3 length is 12 residues. CDR3 loop: CASRAQGTEAFF. The CDR3 DNA reads TGTGCCAGCCGTGCCCAGGGAACTGAAGCTTTCTTT.

The genes are TRBV27 and TRBJ1-5; D unresolved. Germline values: CDR1 MNHEY, CDR2 SMNVEV (reference sequence). The CDR3 contains 14 residues. V was trimmed by 8 bases and J by 0 bases, leaving 11 bases between them. The CDR3 nucleotides read TGTGCCAGCGGAGACCTATATAGCAATCAGCCCCAGCATTTT. Translated, it gives CASGDLYSNQPQHF.

In its sample, this clonotype was seen a few times. The V gene is TRBV19, the J gene TRBJ2-1, with 10 bases identical to TRBD2. From germline, CDR1 is LNHDA and CDR2 SQIVND (reference sequence). The V gene end was trimmed by 5 bases and the J gene end by 8 bases; junction bases not matched to a gene: 12. The CDR3 extends over 16 amino acids. The CDR3 reads CASSFRTSGLGDEQFF. For the CDR3, the DNA is TGTGCCAGTAGTTTCCGGACTAGCGGTCTAGGGGATGAGCAGTTCTTC.

This clonotype showed up many times. The V call is TRBV20-1, the J call TRBJ2-3; TRBD1 is a possible D gene (6 bases). V lost 1 base and J lost 3, with 11 bases in between. The CDR3 spans 14 residues. The germline CDR1 and CDR2 sequences are DFQATT and SNEGSKA (reference sequence). The CDR3, as DNA: TGCAGTGCTAGAGGTCGACAGGTTACAGATACGCAGTATTTT. Amino acids: CSARGRQVTDTQYF.

This clonotype has just a few counts. The CDR3 DNA sequence: TGTGCCAGCAGCCACCAACCGGATCAGCCCCAGCATTTT. Protein: CASSHQPDQPQHF. This rearrangement joins TRBV16 to TRBJ1-5, with D unclear. The CDR3 length is 13 residues. Per germline, CDR1 KGHSY and CDR2 FQNENV. V lost 3 bases and J lost 5, with 8 bases in between.

This sequence joins TRBV9 and TRBJ2-3; TRBD1 or TRBD2 may be the D gene (5 bases each). CDR1 is SGDLS and CDR2 is YYNGEE in the germline V gene. The CDR3 is made up of 15 amino acids. Trimming shortened V by 1 base and J by 4 bases, and 13 bases separated the two germline ends. DNA of the CDR3: TGTGCCAGCAGCGTATGGGGGACGGCGGCAGATACGCAGTATTTT. It specifies CASSVWGTAADTQYF.

V gene TRBV4-3 combines with J gene TRBJ2-7; 7 nucleotides align to TRBD1. The CDR3 contains 14 residues. V was pared by 5 bases and J by 3 bases, with 7 bases of the junction left unmatched. From germline, CDR1 is LGHNA and CDR2 YSLEER. CDR3 sequence reads: CASSIRQGNYEQYF. CDR3 DNA: TGCGCCAGCAGCATCCGACAGGGCAACTACGAGCAGTACTTC.

The chain uses TRBV2 and TRBJ2-3; possibly TRBD1 for D (5 bases). The CDR3 length is 14 residues. Germline V gene sequence: CDR1 SNHLY, CDR2 FYNNEI. V was pared by 2 bases and J by 6 bases, with 12 bases between. CDR3 coding DNA: TGTGCCAGCAGTGAACTGTCCTCAGGGGATACGCAGTATTTT. It encodes CASSELSSGDTQYF.

This clonotype was detected ten times or more. The rearrangement links TRBV7-7 to TRBJ1-3; no definite D call. Trimming cost V 5 bases and J 2 bases, with 13 bases left between them. CDR1 and CDR2 from the germline V gene are SSHAT and FNYEAQ (reference sequence). The CDR3 is 15 residues long. The CDR3 DNA is TGTGCCAGCAGCGCCCAAGGCGGGGCTGGAAACACCATATATTTT. This translates into CASSAQGGAGNTIYF.

This clonotype has a handful of counts. This chain links TRBV2 with TRBJ2-3; 7 bases are shared with TRBD2. The V gene's germline CDR1 is SNHLY and CDR2 FYNNEI. The CDR3 runs to 14 residues. The J segment lost 8 bases and the V segment lost 3 bases, leaving 8 bases of the junction unmatched. CDR3 coding DNA: TGTGCCAGCAGTGAGGACGGGGGGTCGGTTACGCAGTATTTT. Encoded protein: CASSEDGGSVTQYF.

This chain connects TRBV6-2 or TRBV6-3 to TRBJ2-5; D remains ambiguous. Germline CDR1 MNHEY, CDR2 SVGEGT. The V end lost 4 bases, the J end lost 2 bases, and 14 bases lay between the germline ends. CDR3 length: 15 residues. CDR3 in DNA: TGTGCCAGCAGTTCTCTATTAGACTCTCAAGAGACCCAGTACTTC. Translated, it gives CASSSLLDSQETQYF.

This clonotype was seen a handful of times. Here the CDR3 DNA reads TGCGCCAGCACCAGGGGCCCGCTGAGGCAAGAGACCCAGTACTTC. This sequence encodes CASTRGPLRQETQYF. This chain links TRBV4-1 with TRBJ2-5; tentatively, D is TRBD1 (6 bases). The CDR3 extends over 15 amino acids. V was pared by 7 bases and J by 2 bases, with 17 bases between. Germline values: CDR1 MGHRA, CDR2 YSYEKL.

J is TRBJ2-6 and V is TRBV3-1; D is unresolved. With 0 bases removed from V and 2 bases from J, the gap between germline ends came to 5 bases. CDR1 is LGHDT and CDR2 is YNNKEL in the germline V gene (reference sequence). This CDR3 has 15 residues. CDR3 nucleotides: TGTGCCAGCAGCCAAGATCTCCCTGGGGCCAACGTCCTGACTTTC. As protein: CASSQDLPGANVLTF.

The chain couples TRBV3-1 to TRBJ1-1; D gene ambiguous. In germline, CDR1 is LGHDT, CDR2 YNNKEL (reference sequence). The V end was cut by 4 bases, the J end by 5 bases, with 17 bases between. The CDR3 is 15 amino acids. In DNA, the CDR3 is TGTGCCAGCAGCCCCGGCTTAGGTCTCGGGACTGAAGCTTTCTTT. It is translated as CASSPGLGLGTEAFF.

The rearrangement joins TRBV5-1 to TRBJ2-5, with D perhaps matching TRBD2 (6 bases). The CDR3 contains 14 residues. The germline gives CDR1 SGHRS, CDR2 YFSETQ. With 0 bases removed from V and 3 bases from J, the gap between germline ends came to 9 bases. The CDR3, as DNA: TGCGCCAGCAGCTTGGCCATAGCGGAAGAGACCCAGTACTTC. Translation: CASSLAIAEETQYF.

The chain is built from TRBV3-1 and TRBJ2-7; D may be TRBD1 or TRBD2 (5 bases each). This CDR3 contains 12 residues. The V and J ends lost 4 bases and 7 bases respectively, with 11 bases between them. Germline CDR1 and CDR2: LGHDT and YNNKEL (reference sequence). The DNA of the CDR3 is TGTGCCAGCAGCCGCCTGGGGGATGAGCAGTACTTC. It codes for CASSRLGDEQYF.

In its sample, this clonotype was seen many times. This rearrangement joins TRBV3-1 to TRBJ1-6; TRBD1 might be the D (5 bases). This CDR3 spans 16 amino acids. V gave up 1 base and J gave up 7 bases, with 14 bases separating them. Germline assignment: CDR1 LGHDT and CDR2 YNNKEL (reference sequence). CDR3 sequence reads: CASSQGEGARNSPLHF. The CDR3 nucleotides are TGTGCCAGCAGCCAAGGGGAAGGGGCCAGGAATTCACCCCTCCACTTT.